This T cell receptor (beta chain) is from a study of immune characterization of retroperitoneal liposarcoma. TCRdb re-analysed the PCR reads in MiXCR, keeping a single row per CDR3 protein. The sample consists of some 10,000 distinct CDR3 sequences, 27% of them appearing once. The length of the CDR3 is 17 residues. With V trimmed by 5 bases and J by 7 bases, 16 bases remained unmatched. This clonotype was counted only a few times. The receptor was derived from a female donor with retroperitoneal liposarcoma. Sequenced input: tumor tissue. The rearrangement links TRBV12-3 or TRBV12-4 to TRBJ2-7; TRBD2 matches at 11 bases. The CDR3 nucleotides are TGTGCCAGCAGTACCGCCGGGACTAGCGGTTCCTACAATGAGCAGTACTTC. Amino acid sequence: CASSTAGTSGSYNEQYF.